The 13 T cell receptor beta chains below were found in one sample sequenced in a study of blood T cell repertoires in COVID-19. TCRdb's table, derived via immunoSEQ multiplex PCR, lists solely in-frame clones and lacks some. Of around 100,000 clones in the sample, 75% to 90% were seen once. Sequencing input: peripheral blood. These receptors were collected from a woman aged 40 to 49 with acute or convalescent COVID-19.

This clone was found a few times. The V call is TRBV29-1, the J call TRBJ1-4; D gene unclear. V lost 7 bases and J lost 8, with 14 bases in between. The CDR3 is made up of 12 amino acids. Germline values: CDR1 SQVTM, CDR2 ANQGSEA. The CDR3 region is CSGVSSGEKLFF. Written as DNA, the CDR3 is TGCAGCGGGGTTTCTAGTGGAGAAAAACTGTTTTTT.

The chain recombines TRBV29-1 with TRBJ1-2; TRBD1 is a possible D gene (6 bases). The length of the CDR3 is 12 residues. V was pared by 4 bases and J by 7 bases, with 13 bases between. Germline CDR1 and CDR2: SQVTM and ANQGSEA. The CDR3 is CSVVPGDGGYTF. CDR3 nucleotide sequence: TGCAGCGTTGTCCCAGGGGATGGTGGCTACACCTTC.

The gene calls are TRBV7-9 and TRBJ1-2; D unresolved. This CDR3 is 13 amino acids long. CDR1 is SEHNR and CDR2 is FQNEAQ in the germline V gene (reference sequence). V was clipped by 5 bases and J by 5 bases, with 12 bases between them. The CDR3 protein is CASSAEGRYGYTF. As DNA, the CDR3 is TGTGCCAGCAGCGCTGAGGGCCGATATGGCTACACCTTC.

V is TRBV19 and J is TRBJ2-2, with D perhaps TRBD1 (6 bases). CDR3 length equals 17 residues. Trimming took off 8 bases at V and 0 bases at J, with 19 bases between the two ends. Looked up from germline, CDR1 is LNHDA and CDR2 is SQIVND (reference sequence). CDR3 residues: CASGETPGTTNTGELFF. The CDR3 region has the DNA TGTGCCAGTGGGGAGACACCCGGGACAACGAACACCGGGGAGCTGTTTTTT.

The genes are TRBV5-4 and TRBJ1-2; TRBD1 matches at 7 bases. The CDR3 is 15 amino acids. The germline CDR1 and CDR2 sequences are SGHNT and YYREEE (reference sequence). The V gene end was trimmed by 1 base and the J gene end by 1 base; junction bases not matched to a gene: 4. CDR3: CASSLMGQHNYGYTF. In DNA form, the CDR3 reads TGTGCCAGCAGCTTGATGGGACAGCATAACTATGGCTACACCTTC.

This chain links TRBV6-5 with TRBJ1-1; D possibly corresponds to TRBD1 (5 bases). V was shortened by 2 bases and J by 1 base, with 8 bases between the two germline ends. This CDR3 spans 14 amino acids. From germline, CDR1 is MNHEY and CDR2 SVGAGI. The CDR3: CASSYRQRNTEAFF. The CDR3 region has the DNA TGTGCCAGCAGTTACAGACAGAGGAACACTGAAGCTTTCTTT.

The chain is built from TRBV11-1 and TRBJ2-7; a weak D match, TRBD1 (8 bases). V was pared by 2 bases and J by 5 bases, with 13 bases between. Germline CDR1 SGHAT, CDR2 FQDESV (reference sequence). The CDR3 runs 14 residues. The CDR3: CASSLRGGQDEQYF. The CDR3 DNA follows: TGTGCCAGCAGCTTACGCGGGGGACAGGACGAGCAGTACTTC.

The CDR3 nucleotides are TGTGCCAGCAAGAGGATGAACACTGAAGCTTTCTTT. Amino acids: CASKRMNTEAFF. The chain combines TRBV7-9 with TRBJ1-1; D unresolved. Germline V CDR1 and CDR2: SEHNR, FQNEAQ (reference sequence). The CDR3 loop spans 12 amino acids. The germline V and J ends were trimmed by 7 bases and 0 bases, with 6 bases remaining between them.

This chain links TRBV12-3 or TRBV12-4 with TRBJ1-1, with D maybe TRBD1 (5 bases). V gave up 7 bases and J gave up 4 bases, with 10 bases separating them. CDR3 length: 12 residues. CDR3 sequence: CASTQGFTEAFF. The CDR3 bases are TGTGCCAGCACGCAGGGATTCACTGAAGCTTTCTTT.

The V and J genes are TRBV3-1 (or the pseudogene TRBV3-2) and TRBJ2-7; maybe TRBD2 (6 bases). V lost 1 base to trimming and J lost 4 bases, with 11 bases between them. The CDR3 consists of 14 residues. Germline-derived CDR1 and CDR2 are LGHDT and YNNKEL (reference sequence). The CDR3 DNA reads as TGTGCCAGCAGCCAAGTAGGCGGGGCTTACGAGCAGTACTTC. This translates into CASSQVGGAYEQYF.

The chain carries TRBV7-2 and TRBJ2-7; 11 bases agree with TRBD1. CDR1 is SGHTA, CDR2 FQGNSA, per germline. V lost 4 bases to trimming and J lost 1 base; unmatched junction nucleotides: 3. The CDR3 covers 15 residues. For the CDR3, the DNA is TGTGCCAGCAGCTGGGGGACAGGGGGTTCCTACGAGCAGTACTTC. Translating gives CASSWGTGGSYEQYF. The whole variable domain, remainder taken from reference TRBV7-2 and TRBJ2-7, is GAGVSQSPSNKVTEKGKDVELRCDPISGHTALYWYRQSLGQGLEFLIYFQGNSAPDKSGLPSDRFSAERTGGSVSTLTIQRTQQEDSAVYLCASSWGTGGSYEQYFGPGTRLTVT.

J is TRBJ1-3 and V is TRBV18; no firm D call. CDR1 KGHSH and CDR2 LQKENI come from the germline V gene. The CDR3 spans 13 residues. V lost 8 bases, J lost 3 bases, and 11 bases lay in between. CDR3: CASRAGGGNTIYF. DNA of the CDR3: TGTGCCAGCCGCGCCGGCGGTGGAAACACCATATATTTT.

V is TRBV18 and J is TRBJ2-5; 10 bases map to TRBD2. Germline-derived CDR1 and CDR2 are KGHSH and LQKENI. V shed 3 bases and J 7 bases; nucleotides not matched to a gene: 17. There are 18 residues in the CDR3. The CDR3 coding sequence is TGTGCCAGCTCACCCCTCGCCCGGACTAGCGGAGAAATTGCGACCCAGTACTTC. Translation: CASSPLARTSGEIATQYF.